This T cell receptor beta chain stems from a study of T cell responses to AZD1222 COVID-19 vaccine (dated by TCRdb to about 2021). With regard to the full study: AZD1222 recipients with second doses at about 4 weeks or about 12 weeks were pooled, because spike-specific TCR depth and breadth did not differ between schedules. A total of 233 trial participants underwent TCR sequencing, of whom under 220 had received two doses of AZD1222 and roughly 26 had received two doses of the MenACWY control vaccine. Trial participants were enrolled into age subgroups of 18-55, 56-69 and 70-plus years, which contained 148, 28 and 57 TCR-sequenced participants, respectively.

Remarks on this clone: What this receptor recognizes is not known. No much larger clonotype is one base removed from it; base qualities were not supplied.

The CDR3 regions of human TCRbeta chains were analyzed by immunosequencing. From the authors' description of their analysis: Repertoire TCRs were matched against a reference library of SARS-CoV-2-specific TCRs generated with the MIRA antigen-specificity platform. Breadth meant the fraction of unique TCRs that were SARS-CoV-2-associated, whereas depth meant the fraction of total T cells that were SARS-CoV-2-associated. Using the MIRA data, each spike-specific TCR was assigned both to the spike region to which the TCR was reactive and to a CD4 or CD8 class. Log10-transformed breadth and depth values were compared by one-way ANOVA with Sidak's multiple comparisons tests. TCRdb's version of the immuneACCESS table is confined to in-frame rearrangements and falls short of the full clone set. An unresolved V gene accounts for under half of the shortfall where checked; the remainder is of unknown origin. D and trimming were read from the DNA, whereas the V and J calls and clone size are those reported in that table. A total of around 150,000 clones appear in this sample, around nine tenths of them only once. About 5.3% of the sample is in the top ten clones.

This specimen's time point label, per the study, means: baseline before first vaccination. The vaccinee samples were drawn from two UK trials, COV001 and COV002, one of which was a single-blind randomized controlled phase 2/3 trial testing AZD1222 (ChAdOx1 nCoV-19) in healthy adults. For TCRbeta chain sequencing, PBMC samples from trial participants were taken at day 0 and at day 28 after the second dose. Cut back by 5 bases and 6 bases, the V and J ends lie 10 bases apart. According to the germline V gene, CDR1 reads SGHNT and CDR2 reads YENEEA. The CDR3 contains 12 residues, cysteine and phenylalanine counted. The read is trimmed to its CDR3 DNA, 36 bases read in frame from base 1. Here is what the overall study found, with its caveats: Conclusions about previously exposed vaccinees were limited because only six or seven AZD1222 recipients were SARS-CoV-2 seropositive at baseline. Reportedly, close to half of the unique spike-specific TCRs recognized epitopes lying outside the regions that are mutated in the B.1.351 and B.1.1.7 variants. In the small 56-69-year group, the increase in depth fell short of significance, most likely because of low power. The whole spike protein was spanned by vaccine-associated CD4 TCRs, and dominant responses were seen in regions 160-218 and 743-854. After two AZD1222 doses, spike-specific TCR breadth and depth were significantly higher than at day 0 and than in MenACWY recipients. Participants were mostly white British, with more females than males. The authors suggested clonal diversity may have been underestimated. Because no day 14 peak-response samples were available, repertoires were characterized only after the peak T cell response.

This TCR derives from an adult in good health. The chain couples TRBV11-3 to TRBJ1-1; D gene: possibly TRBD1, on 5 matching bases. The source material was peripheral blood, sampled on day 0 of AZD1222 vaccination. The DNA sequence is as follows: TGTGCCAGCAGCGCCGGGACCGCTGAAGCTTTCTTT. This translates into CASSAGTAEAFF.